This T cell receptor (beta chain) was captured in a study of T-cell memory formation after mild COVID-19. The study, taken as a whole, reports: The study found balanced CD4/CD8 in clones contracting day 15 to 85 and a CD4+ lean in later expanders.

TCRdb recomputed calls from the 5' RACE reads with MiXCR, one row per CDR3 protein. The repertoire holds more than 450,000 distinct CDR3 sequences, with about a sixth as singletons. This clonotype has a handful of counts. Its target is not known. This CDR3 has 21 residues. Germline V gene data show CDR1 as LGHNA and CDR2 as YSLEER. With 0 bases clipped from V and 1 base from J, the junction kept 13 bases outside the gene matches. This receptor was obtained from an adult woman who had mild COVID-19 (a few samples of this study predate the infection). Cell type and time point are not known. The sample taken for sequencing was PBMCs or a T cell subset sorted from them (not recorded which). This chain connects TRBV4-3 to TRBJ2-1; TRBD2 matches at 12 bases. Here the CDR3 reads CASSQDIFPSGRALSYNEQFF. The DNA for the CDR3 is TGCGCCAGCAGCCAAGATATCTTTCCTAGCGGGAGGGCCCTTTCCTACAATGAGCAGTTCTTC.